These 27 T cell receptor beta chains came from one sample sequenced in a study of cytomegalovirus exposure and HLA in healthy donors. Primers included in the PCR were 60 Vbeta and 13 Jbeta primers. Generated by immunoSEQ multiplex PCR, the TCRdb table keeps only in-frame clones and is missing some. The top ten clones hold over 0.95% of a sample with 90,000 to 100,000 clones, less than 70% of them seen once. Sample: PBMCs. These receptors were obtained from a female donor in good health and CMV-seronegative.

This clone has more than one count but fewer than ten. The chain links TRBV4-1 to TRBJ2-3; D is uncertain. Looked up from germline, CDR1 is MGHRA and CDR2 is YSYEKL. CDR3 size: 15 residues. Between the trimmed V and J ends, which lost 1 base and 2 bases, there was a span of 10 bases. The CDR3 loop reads CASSQGYQFTDTQYF. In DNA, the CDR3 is TGCGCCAGCAGCCAAGGGTACCAGTTCACAGATACGCAGTATTTT.

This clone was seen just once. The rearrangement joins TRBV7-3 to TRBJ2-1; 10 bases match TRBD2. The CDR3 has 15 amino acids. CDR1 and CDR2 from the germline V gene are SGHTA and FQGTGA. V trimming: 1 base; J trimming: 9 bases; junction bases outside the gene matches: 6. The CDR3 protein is CASSLKAGGAGEQFF. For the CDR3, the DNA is TGTGCCAGCAGCTTAAAAGCGGGAGGGGCCGGTGAGCAGTTCTTC.

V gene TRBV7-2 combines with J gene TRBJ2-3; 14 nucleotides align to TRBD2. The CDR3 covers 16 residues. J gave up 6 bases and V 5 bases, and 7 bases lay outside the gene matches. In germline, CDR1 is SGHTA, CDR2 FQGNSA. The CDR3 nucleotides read TGTGCCAGCAGCCGGACTAGCGGGAGGCGGGGGGATACGCAGTATTTT. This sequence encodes CASSRTSGRRGDTQYF.

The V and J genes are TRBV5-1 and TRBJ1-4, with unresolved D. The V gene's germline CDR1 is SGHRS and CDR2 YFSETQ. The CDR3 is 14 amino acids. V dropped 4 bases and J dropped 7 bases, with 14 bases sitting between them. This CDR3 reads CASSPLVGSEKLFF. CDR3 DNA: TGCGCCAGCAGCCCATTAGTCGGGAGTGAAAAACTGTTTTTT.

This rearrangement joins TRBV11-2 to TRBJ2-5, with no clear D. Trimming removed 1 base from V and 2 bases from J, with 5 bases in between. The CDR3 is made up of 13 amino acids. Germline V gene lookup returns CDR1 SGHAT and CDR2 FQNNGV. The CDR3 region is CASSLAPQETQYF. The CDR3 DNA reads TGTGCCAGCAGCTTAGCCCCTCAAGAGACCCAGTACTTC. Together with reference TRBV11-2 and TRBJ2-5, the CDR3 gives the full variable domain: EAGVAQSPRYKIIEKRQSVAFWCNPISGHATLYWYQQILGQGPKLLIQFQNNGVVDDSQLPKDRFSAERLKGVDSTLKIQPAKLEDSAVYLCASSLAPQETQYFGPGTRLLVL.

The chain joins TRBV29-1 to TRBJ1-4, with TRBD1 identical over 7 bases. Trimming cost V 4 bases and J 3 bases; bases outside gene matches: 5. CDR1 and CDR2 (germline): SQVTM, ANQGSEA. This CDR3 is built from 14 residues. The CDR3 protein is CSVAPTGPNEKLFF. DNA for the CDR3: TGCAGCGTTGCCCCGACAGGGCCTAATGAAAAACTGTTTTTT.

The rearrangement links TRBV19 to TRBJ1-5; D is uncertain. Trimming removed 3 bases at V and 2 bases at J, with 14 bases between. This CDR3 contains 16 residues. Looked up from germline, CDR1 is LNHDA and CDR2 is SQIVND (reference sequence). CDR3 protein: CASSIWMSGGNQPQHF. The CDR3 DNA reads TGTGCCAGTAGTATCTGGATGTCCGGGGGCAATCAGCCCCAGCATTTT.

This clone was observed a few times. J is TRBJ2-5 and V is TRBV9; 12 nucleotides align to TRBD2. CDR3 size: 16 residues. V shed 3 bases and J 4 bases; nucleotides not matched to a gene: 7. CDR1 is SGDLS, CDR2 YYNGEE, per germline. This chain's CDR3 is CASSASGGAGRETQYF. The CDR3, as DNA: TGTGCCAGCAGCGCTAGCGGGGGGGCCGGGAGAGAGACCCAGTACTTC.

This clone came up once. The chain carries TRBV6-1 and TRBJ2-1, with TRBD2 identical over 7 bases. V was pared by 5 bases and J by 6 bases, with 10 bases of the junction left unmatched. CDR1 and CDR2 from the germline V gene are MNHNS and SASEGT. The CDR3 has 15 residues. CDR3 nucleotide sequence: TGTGCCAGCAGTAGCACCGCCTCGGGGGGCAATGAGCAGTTCTTC. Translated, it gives CASSSTASGGNEQFF.

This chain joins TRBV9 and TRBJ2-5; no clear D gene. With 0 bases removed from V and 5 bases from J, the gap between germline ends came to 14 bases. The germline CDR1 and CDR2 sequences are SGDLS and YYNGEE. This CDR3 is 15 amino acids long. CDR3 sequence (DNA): TGTGCCAGCAGCGTAGGCCCCACCATGAGGGAGACCCAGTACTTC. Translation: CASSVGPTMRETQYF.

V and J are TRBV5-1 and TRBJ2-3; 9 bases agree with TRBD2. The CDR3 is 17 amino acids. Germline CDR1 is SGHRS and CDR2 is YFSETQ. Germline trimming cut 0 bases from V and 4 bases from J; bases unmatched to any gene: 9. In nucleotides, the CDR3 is TGCGCCAGCAGCTTGGGGTACGGCGGGAGGGCCCCAGATACGCAGTATTTT. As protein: CASSLGYGGRAPDTQYF.

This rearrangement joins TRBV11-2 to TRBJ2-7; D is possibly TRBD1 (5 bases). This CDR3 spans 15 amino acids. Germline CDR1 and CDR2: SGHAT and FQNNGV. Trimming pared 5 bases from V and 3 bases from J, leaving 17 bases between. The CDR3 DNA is TGTGCCAGCAGCCCCGGTTCTGGACAAAACTACGAGCAGTACTTC. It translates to CASSPGSGQNYEQYF.

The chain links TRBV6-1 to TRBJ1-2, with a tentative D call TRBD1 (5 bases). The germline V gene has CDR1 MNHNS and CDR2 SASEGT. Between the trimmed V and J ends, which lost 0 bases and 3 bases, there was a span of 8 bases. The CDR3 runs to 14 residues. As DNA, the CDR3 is TGTGCCAGCAGTGAAGCGGGGCAATACTATGGCTACACCTTC. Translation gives CASSEAGQYYGYTF.

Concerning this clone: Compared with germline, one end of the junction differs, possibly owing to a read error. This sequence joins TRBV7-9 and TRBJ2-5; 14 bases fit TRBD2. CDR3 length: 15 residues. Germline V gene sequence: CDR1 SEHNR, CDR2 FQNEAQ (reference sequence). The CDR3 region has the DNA TGTTCCAGCAGCTCCGGACTAGCGGGAGGAGAGACCCAGTACTTC. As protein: CSSSSGLAGGETQYF.

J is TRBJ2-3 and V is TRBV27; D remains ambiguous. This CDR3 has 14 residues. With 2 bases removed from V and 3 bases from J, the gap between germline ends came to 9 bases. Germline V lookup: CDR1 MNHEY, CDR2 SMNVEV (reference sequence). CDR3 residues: CASSLLLRTDTQYF. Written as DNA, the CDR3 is TGTGCCAGCAGTTTACTCCTCCGGACAGATACGCAGTATTTT.

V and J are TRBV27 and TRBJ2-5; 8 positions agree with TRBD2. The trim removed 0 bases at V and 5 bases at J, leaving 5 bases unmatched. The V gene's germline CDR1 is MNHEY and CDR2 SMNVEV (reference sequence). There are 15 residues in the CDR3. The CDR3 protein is CASSLSGLVTETQYF. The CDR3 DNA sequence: TGTGCCAGCAGTTTATCGGGACTAGTCACTGAGACCCAGTACTTC.

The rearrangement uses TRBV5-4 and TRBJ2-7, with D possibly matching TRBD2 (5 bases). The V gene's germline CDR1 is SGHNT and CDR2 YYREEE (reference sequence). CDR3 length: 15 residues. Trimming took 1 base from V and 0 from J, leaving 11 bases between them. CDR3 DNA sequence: TGTGCCAGCAGCTTGTCCTACCGGGGCTCCTACGAGCAGTACTTC. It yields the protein CASSLSYRGSYEQYF.

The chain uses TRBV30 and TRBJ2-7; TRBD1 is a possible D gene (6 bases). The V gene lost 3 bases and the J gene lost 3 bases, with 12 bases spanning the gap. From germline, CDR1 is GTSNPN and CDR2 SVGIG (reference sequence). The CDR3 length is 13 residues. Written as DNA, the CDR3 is TGTGCCTGGAGCCGCAAAGGGGGCTACGAGCAGTACTTC. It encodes CAWSRKGGYEQYF.

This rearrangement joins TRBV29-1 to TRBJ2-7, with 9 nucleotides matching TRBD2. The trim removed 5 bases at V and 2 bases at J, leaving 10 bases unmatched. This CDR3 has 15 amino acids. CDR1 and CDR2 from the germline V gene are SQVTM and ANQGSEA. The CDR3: CSVPASGTFPYEQYF. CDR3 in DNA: TGCAGCGTTCCGGCTAGCGGGACCTTTCCCTACGAGCAGTACTTC.

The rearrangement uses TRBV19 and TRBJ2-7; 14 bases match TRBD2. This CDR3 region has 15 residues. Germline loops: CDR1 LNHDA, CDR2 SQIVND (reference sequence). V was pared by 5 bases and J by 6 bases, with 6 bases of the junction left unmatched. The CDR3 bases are TGTGCCAGTAGTGACGGACTAGCGGGAGGTAGCGAGCAGTACTTC. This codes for CASSDGLAGGSEQYF.

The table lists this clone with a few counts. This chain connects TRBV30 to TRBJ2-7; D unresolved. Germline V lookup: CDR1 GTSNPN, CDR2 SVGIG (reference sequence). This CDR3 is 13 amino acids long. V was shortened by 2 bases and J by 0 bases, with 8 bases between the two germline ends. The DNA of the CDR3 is TGTGCCTGGAGTCCCCGTTTCTCCTACGAGCAGTACTTC. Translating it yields CAWSPRFSYEQYF.

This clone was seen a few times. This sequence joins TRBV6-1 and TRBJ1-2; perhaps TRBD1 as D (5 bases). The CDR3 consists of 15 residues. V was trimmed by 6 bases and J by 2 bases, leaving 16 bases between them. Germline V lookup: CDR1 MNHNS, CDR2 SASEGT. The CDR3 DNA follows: TGTGCCAGCAGAAGTAGGCAGGGTGGGAACTATGGCTACACCTTC. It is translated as CASRSRQGGNYGYTF.

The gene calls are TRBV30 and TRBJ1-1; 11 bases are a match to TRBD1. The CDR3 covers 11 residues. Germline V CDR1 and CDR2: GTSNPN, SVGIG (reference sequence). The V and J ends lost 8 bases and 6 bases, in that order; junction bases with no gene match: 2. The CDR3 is CAGQGAPEAFF. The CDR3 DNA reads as TGTGCCGGACAGGGGGCCCCTGAAGCTTTCTTT.

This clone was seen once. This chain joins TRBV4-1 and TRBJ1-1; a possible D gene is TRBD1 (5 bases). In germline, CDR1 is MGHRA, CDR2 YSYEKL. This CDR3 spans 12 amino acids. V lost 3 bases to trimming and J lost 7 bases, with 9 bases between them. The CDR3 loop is CASSQGRDEAFF. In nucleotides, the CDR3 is TGCGCCAGCAGCCAGGGCAGGGATGAAGCTTTCTTT.

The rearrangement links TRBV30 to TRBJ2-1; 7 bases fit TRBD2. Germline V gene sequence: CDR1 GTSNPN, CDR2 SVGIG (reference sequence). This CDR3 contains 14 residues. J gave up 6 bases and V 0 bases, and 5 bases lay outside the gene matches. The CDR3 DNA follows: TGTGCCTGGAGTGTGGGAGCGGGACTCAATGAGCAGTTCTTC. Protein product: CAWSVGAGLNEQFF. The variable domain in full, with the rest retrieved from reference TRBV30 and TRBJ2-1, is SQTIHQWPATLVQPVGSPLSLECTVEGTSNPNLYWYRQAAGRGLQLLFYSVGIGQISSEVPQNLSASRPQDRQFILSSKKLLLSDSGFYLCAWSVGAGLNEQFFGPGTRLTVL.

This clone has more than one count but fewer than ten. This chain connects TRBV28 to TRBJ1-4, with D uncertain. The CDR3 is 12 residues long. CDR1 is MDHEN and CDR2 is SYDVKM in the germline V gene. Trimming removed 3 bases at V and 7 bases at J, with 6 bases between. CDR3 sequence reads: CASSLFGEKLFF. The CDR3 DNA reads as TGTGCCAGCAGTTTGTTCGGTGAAAAACTGTTTTTT. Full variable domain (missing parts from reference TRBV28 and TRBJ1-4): DVKVTQSSRYLVKRTGEKVFLECVQDMDHENMFWYRQDPGLGLRLIYFSYDVKMKEKGDIPEGYSVSREKKERFSLILESASTNQTSMYLCASSLFGEKLFFGSGTQLSVL.

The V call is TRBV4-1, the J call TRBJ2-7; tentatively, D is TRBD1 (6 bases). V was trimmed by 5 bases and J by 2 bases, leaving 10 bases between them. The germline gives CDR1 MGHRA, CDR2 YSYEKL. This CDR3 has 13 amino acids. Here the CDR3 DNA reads TGCGCCAGCAGCTACGGACAGACCTACGAGCAGTACTTC. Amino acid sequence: CASSYGQTYEQYF.